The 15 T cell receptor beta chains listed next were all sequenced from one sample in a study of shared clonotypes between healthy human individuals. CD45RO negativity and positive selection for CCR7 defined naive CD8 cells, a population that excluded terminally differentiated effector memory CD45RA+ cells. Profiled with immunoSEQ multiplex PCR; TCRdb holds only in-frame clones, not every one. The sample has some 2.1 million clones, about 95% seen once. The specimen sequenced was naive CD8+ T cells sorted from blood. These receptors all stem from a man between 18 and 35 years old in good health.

The CDR3 protein is CASSVLHTASGNTGELFF. CDR3 bases: TGTGCCAGCAGCGTACTTCATACGGCGTCGGGGAACACCGGGGAGCTGTTTTTT. This chain links TRBV9 with TRBJ2-2, with unresolved D. The germline V gene encodes CDR1 SGDLS and CDR2 YYNGEE. The germline V and J ends were trimmed by 1 base and 1 base, with 17 bases remaining between them. This CDR3 comprises 18 residues.

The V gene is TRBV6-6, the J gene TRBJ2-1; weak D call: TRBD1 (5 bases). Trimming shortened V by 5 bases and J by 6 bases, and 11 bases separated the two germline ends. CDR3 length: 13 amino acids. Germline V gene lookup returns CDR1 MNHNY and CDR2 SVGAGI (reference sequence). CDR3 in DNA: TGTGCCAGCAGTCCACGGACATCCAATGAGCAGTTCTTC. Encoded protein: CASSPRTSNEQFF.

CDR3 nucleotides: TGCGCCAGCAGCCCAGGGGCATCCTACTCCTACGAGCAGTACTTC. Translation: CASSPGASYSYEQYF. The genes are TRBV4-1 and TRBJ2-7; D may be TRBD1 (6 bases). This CDR3 spans 15 amino acids. Germline V lookup: CDR1 MGHRA, CDR2 YSYEKL. The V gene lost 4 bases and the J gene lost 0 bases, with 13 bases spanning the gap.

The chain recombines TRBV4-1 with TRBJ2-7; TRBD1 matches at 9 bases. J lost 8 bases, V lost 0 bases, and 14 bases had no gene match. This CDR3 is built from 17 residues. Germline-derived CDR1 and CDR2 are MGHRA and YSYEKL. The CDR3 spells CASSQEASGQGNGKQYF. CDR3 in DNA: TGCGCCAGCAGCCAAGAGGCTTCTGGACAGGGGAATGGTAAGCAGTACTTC.

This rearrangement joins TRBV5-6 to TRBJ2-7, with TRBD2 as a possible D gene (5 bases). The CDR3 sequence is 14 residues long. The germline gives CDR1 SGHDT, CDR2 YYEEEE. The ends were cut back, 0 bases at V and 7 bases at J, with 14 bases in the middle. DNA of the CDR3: TGTGCCAGCAGCTTGGTAGGACCTTCGGGAGAGCAGTACTTC. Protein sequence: CASSLVGPSGEQYF. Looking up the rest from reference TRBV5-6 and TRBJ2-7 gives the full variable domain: DAGVTQSPTHLIKTRGQQVTLRCSPKSGHDTVSWYQQALGQGPQFIFQYYEEEERQRGNFPDRFSGHQFPNYSSELNVNALLLGDSALYLCASSLVGPSGEQYFGPGTRLTVT.

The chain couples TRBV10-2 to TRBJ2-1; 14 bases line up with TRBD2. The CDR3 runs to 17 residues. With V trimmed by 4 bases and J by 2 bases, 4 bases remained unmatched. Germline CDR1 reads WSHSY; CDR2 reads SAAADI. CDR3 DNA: TGCGCCAGCAGTGGACTAGCGGGGGGGCTGACCTACAATGAGCAGTTCTTC. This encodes CASSGLAGGLTYNEQFF.

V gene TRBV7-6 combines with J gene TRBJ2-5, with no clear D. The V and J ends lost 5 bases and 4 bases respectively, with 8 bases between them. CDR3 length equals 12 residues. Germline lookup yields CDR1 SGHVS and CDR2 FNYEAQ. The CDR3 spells CASSLSGETQYF. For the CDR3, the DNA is TGTGCCAGCAGCCTTAGTGGAGAGACCCAGTACTTC.

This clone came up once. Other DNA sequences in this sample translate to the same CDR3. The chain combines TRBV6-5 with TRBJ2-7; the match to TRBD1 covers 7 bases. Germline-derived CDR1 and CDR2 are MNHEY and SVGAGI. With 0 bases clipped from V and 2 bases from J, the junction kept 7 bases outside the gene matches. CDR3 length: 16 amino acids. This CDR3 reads CASSYSTGQRTYEQYF. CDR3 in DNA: TGTGCCAGCAGTTACTCGACGGGACAGCGGACCTACGAGCAGTACTTC.

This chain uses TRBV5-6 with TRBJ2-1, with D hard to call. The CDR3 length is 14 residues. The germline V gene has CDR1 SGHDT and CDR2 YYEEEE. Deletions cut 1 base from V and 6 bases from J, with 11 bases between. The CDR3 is CASSLTSTLNEQFF. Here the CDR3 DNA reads TGTGCCAGCAGCTTGACGTCTACACTCAATGAGCAGTTCTTC.

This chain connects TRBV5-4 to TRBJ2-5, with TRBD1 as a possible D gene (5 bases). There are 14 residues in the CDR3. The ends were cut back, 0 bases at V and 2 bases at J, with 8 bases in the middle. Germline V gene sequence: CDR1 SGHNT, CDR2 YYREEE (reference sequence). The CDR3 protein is CASSLGQIQETQYF. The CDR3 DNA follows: TGTGCCAGCAGCTTGGGACAGATACAAGAGACCCAGTACTTC.

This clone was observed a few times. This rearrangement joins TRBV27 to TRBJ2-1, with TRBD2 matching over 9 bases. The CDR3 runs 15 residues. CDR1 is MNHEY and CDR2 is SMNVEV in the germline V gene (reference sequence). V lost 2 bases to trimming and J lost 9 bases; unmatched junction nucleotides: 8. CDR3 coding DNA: TGTGCCAGCAGTTTAAGCCTAGCGGGATTTGCTGAGCAGTTCTTC. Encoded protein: CASSLSLAGFAEQFF.

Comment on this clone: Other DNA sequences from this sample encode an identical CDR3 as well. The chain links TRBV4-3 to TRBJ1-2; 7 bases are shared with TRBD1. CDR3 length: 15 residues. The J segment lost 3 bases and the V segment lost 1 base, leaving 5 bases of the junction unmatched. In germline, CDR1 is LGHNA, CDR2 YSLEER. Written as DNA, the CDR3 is TGCGCCAGCAGCCAAGCTCGACAGGGTGACTATGGCTACACCTTC. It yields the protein CASSQARQGDYGYTF.

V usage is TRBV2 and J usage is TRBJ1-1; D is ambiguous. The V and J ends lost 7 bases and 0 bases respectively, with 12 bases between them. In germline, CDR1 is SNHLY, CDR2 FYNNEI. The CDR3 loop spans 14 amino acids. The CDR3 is CASTRESMNTEAFF. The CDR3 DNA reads TGTGCCAGCACCCGGGAGTCCATGAACACTGAAGCTTTCTTT.

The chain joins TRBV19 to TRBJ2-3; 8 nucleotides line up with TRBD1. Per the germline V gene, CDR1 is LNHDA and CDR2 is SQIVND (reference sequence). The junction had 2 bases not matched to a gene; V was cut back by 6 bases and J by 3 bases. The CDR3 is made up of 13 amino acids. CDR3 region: CASSRQGTDTQYF. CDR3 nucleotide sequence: TGTGCCAGTAGCAGACAGGGGACAGATACGCAGTATTTT.

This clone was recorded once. CDR3 loop: CASSDRDRGEKLFF. The CDR3 nucleotides read TGTGCCAGCAGTGACCGGGACAGGGGGGAAAAACTGTTTTTT. The chain joins TRBV2 to TRBJ1-4; TRBD1 matches 11 bases. Germline V gives CDR1 SNHLY, CDR2 FYNNEI. The CDR3 contains 14 residues. Trimming took 3 bases from V and 8 from J; bases not matched to a gene: 2.